The sequence of this T cell receptor (beta chain) was determined in a study of CD8 T cells in ankylosing spondylitis. Findings and limits, study-wide: In reactive arthritis synovial fluid and blood, some motif variants had been reported before. What seemed typical of ankylosing spondylitis blood was a TCR beta motif built from several highly homologous variants.

A quantitative 5'-RACE method, one with molecular barcodes, was used to make TCR beta libraries. TCRdb re-analysed the 5' RACE reads in MiXCR, keeping a single row per CDR3 protein. The repertoire includes some 400,000 distinct CDR3 sequences, 20% to 25% of them detected once, and about 17% sits in the top ten. From germline, CDR1 is MDHEN and CDR2 SYDVKM. This CDR3 comprises 16 residues. The germline V and J ends were trimmed by 0 bases and 5 bases, with 17 bases remaining between them. As concerns this clonotype: What it binds is not known.

This TCR was sampled from a male donor with ankylosing spondylitis. The sequenced material came from blood, either unsorted or a sorted T cell fraction (not recorded which). The V call is TRBV28, the J call TRBJ2-7, with D maybe TRBD1 (6 bases). CDR3 nucleotides: TGTGCCAGCAGTTTATGGGACAGCCTAGCCCCCCACGAGCAGTACTTC. Amino acid sequence: CASSLWDSLAPHEQYF.